Each of the 20 T cell receptor beta chains below was sequenced from the same sample in a study of shared clonotypes between healthy human individuals. TCRdb's table, derived via immunoSEQ multiplex PCR, lists solely in-frame clones and lacks some. The sample consists of over a million clones, 98% of them appearing once. The sequencing input was naive CD4+ T cells sorted from blood. Sample subset: CD45RA+ positively selected. Receptor source: a young man in good health.

The V gene is TRBV4-3, the J gene TRBJ1-2; D is perhaps TRBD1 (5 bases). Germline-derived CDR1 and CDR2 are LGHNA and YSLEER. Trimming took off 1 base at V and 3 bases at J, with 12 bases between the two ends. CDR3 length equals 15 residues. In DNA, the CDR3 is TGCGCCAGCAGCCAAGCCAGGGCGATTCACTATGGCTACACCTTC. It specifies CASSQARAIHYGYTF.

V and J are TRBV5-1 and TRBJ2-1; 9 bases agree with TRBD1. V shed 2 bases, J shed 5 bases, and the junction held 2 bases outside the gene matches. The CDR3 is 14 amino acids. From germline, CDR1 is SGHRS and CDR2 YFSETQ. The CDR3 here is CASSFRDRDNEQFF. As DNA, the CDR3 is TGCGCCAGCAGCTTCCGGGACAGGGACAATGAGCAGTTCTTC.

The genes are TRBV27 and TRBJ2-7; 8 positions match TRBD2. CDR3 length: 15 residues. Germline trimming cut 6 bases from V and 1 base from J; bases unmatched to any gene: 8. The germline V gene encodes CDR1 MNHEY and CDR2 SMNVEV (reference sequence). DNA of the CDR3: TGTGCCAGCAGGACCCGCGGGGGGCCTTCCTACGAGCAGTACTTC. Protein product: CASRTRGGPSYEQYF.

The V gene is TRBV11-3, the J gene TRBJ2-3; no definite D call. This CDR3 is 17 amino acids long. The V and J ends lost 5 bases and 0 bases respectively, with 18 bases between them. Germline assignment: CDR1 SGHNT and CDR2 YENEEA. The CDR3 region has the DNA TGTGCCAGCAGCCCCCGGTCGGGTGTCCCTAGCACAGATACGCAGTATTTT. It specifies CASSPRSGVPSTDTQYF.

V usage is TRBV5-1 and J usage is TRBJ2-2; TRBD1 is a possible D gene (5 bases). The CDR3 is 13 residues long. Trimming cost V 7 bases and J 3 bases, with 10 bases left between them. Germline loops: CDR1 SGHRS, CDR2 YFSETQ. CDR3 region: CASGIQDTGELFF. The CDR3 DNA is TGCGCCAGCGGAATACAGGACACCGGGGAGCTGTTTTTT.

The V call is TRBV18, the J call TRBJ2-2, with unresolved D. V lost 1 base to trimming and J lost 3 bases, with 9 bases between them. The CDR3 loop spans 15 amino acids. Germline-derived CDR1 and CDR2 are KGHSH and LQKENI. CDR3 loop: CASSPLDLHTGELFF. CDR3 nucleotides: TGTGCCAGCTCACCACTTGACTTGCACACCGGGGAGCTGTTTTTT.

This chain uses TRBV5-4 with TRBJ2-5; 8 nucleotides agree with TRBD2. V was clipped by 2 bases and J by 3 bases; unmatched bases: 0. The CDR3 has 13 residues. Germline V gene sequence: CDR1 SGHNT, CDR2 YYREEE (reference sequence). CDR3 sequence: CASSFSGKETQYF. CDR3 sequence (DNA): TGTGCCAGCAGCTTTAGCGGGAAAGAGACCCAGTACTTC. The full variable domain, completed using reference TRBV5-4 and TRBJ2-5, is ETGVTQSPTHLIKTRGQQVTLRCSSQSGHNTVSWYQQALGQGPQFIFQYYREEENGRGNFPPRFSGLQFPNYSSELNVNALELDDSALYLCASSFSGKETQYFGPGTRLLVL.

This chain links TRBV18 with TRBJ2-7; 8 bases are shared with TRBD2. After removal of 6 bases from V and 4 bases from J, the junction contained 11 bases not matched to a gene. CDR3 size: 15 residues. Germline CDR1 and CDR2: KGHSH and LQKENI. The CDR3 DNA sequence: TGTGCCAGCTCCCGGCTTACTAGCGGAGAGTACGAGCAGTACTTC. Protein sequence: CASSRLTSGEYEQYF.

As regards this clone: This CDR3 is also generated by other DNA sequences in the sample. The chain employs TRBV29-1 and TRBJ2-7, with 10 positions matching TRBD2. Germline V lookup: CDR1 SQVTM, CDR2 ANQGSEA. The CDR3 is made up of 14 amino acids. V lost 4 bases to trimming and J lost 2 bases; unmatched junction nucleotides: 5. The CDR3 nucleotides read TGCAGCGTTGGAGGAGCGGGAGGGACCTACGAGCAGTACTTC. As protein: CSVGGAGGTYEQYF.

This chain uses TRBV2 with TRBJ1-3; D not resolved. This CDR3 comprises 14 residues. Deletions cut 5 bases from V and 4 bases from J, with 12 bases between. CDR1 SNHLY and CDR2 FYNNEI come from the germline V gene. The CDR3 nucleotides are TGTGCCAGCAGTAAGGACGGTAACGGAAACACCATATATTTT. It encodes CASSKDGNGNTIYF.

This rearrangement joins TRBV15 to TRBJ2-5; D is possibly TRBD1 (6 bases). Germline lookup yields CDR1 LNHNV and CDR2 YYDKDF (reference sequence). The CDR3 is 15 amino acids. Trimming took off 2 bases at V and 4 bases at J, with 14 bases between the two ends. The CDR3, as DNA: TGTGCCACCAGCAGAAACCCCAGGGGCTCAGAGACCCAGTACTTC. This translates into CATSRNPRGSETQYF.

The rearrangement uses TRBV7-6 and TRBJ2-2; D gene ambiguous. The CDR3 runs to 16 residues. V was pared by 0 bases and J by 0 bases, with 8 bases between. The germline gives CDR1 SGHVS, CDR2 FNYEAQ. The CDR3 DNA reads TGTGCCAGCAGCTTAGCACATCTCGCGAACACCGGGGAGCTGTTTTTT. It yields the protein CASSLAHLANTGELFF.

The chain has TRBV5-4 and TRBJ1-1; D unclear. CDR3 length: 14 residues. Germline CDR1 reads SGHNT; CDR2 reads YYREEE (reference sequence). The ends were cut back, 1 base at V and 2 bases at J, with 9 bases in the middle. CDR3 in DNA: TGTGCCAGCAGCTTGATTGGGGAAAACACTGAAGCTTTCTTT. Translated, it gives CASSLIGENTEAFF.

This CDR3 is CASSQVSGLFSYEQYF. The CDR3 DNA reads as TGCGCCAGCAGCCAAGTTTCCGGACTATTCTCCTACGAGCAGTACTTC. This chain uses TRBV4-1 with TRBJ2-7; possible D gene TRBD2, 6 bases. V lost 1 base, J lost 0 bases, and 13 bases lay in between. Per the germline V gene, CDR1 is MGHRA and CDR2 is YSYEKL. There are 16 residues in the CDR3.

This chain links TRBV18 with TRBJ2-1, with TRBD1 identical over 9 bases. The CDR3 extends over 16 amino acids. From germline, CDR1 is KGHSH and CDR2 LQKENI. The V and J ends lost 0 bases and 10 bases, in that order; junction bases with no gene match: 10. The CDR3 DNA reads TGTGCCAGCTCACCACCGTTAGGGACAGGGTTACCCGAGCAGTTCTTC. Its translation: CASSPPLGTGLPEQFF.

Concerning this clone itself: Other nucleotide sequences from this sample produce the same CDR3. The chain carries TRBV19 and TRBJ1-1; no definite D call. The V gene's germline CDR1 is LNHDA and CDR2 SQIVND (reference sequence). CDR3 length: 14 residues. Trimming removed 0 bases from V and 1 base from J, with 6 bases in between. In nucleotides, the CDR3 is TGTGCCAGTAGTATAGATGGCACGAACACTGAAGCTTTCTTT. It specifies CASSIDGTNTEAFF.

This clone was counted a single time. The V gene is TRBV19, the J gene TRBJ2-7; D is possibly TRBD2 (5 bases). The V gene lost 3 bases and the J gene lost 5 bases, with 23 bases spanning the gap. There are 17 residues in the CDR3. The germline CDR1 and CDR2 sequences are LNHDA and SQIVND (reference sequence). The CDR3 nucleotides are TGTGCCAGTAGTATTTCCATCCCCTCCGGGGTCCTTCACGAGCAGTACTTC. This translates into CASSISIPSGVLHEQYF. The full variable domain, completed using reference TRBV19 and TRBJ2-7, is DGGITQSPKYLFRKEGQNVTLSCEQNLNHDAMYWYRQDPGQGLRLIYYSQIVNDFQKGDIAEGYSVSREKKESFPLTVTSAQKNPTAFYLCASSISIPSGVLHEQYFGPGTRLTVT.

The chain couples TRBV10-2 to TRBJ2-7; maybe TRBD2 (5 bases). The germline V gene encodes CDR1 WSHSY and CDR2 SAAADI. Between the trimmed V and J ends, which lost 4 bases and 3 bases, there was a span of 13 bases. The CDR3 length is 14 residues. In DNA, the CDR3 is TGCGCCAGCAGTGTTTCGAGCGGAAACTACGAGCAGTACTTC. Its translation is CASSVSSGNYEQYF.

The V and J genes are TRBV14 and TRBJ1-2; unclear D gene. The CDR3 length is 14 residues. The germline gives CDR1 SGHDN, CDR2 FVKESK. The V end lost 0 bases, the J end lost 3 bases, and 8 bases lay between the germline ends. CDR3 region: CASSQDSSYYGYTF. The CDR3 bases are TGTGCCAGCAGCCAAGATTCATCATACTATGGCTACACCTTC.

This chain connects TRBV9 to TRBJ2-5; no reliable D call. Germline loops: CDR1 SGDLS, CDR2 YYNGEE. CDR3 size: 14 residues. The V and J ends lost 2 bases and 2 bases respectively, with 10 bases between them. CDR3 residues: CASSVGTVQETQYF. The CDR3 DNA reads TGTGCCAGCAGCGTCGGTACGGTTCAAGAGACCCAGTACTTC. Full variable domain (remainder filled in from reference TRBV9 and TRBJ2-5): DSGVTQTPKHLITATGQRVTLRCSPRSGDLSVYWYQQSLDQGLQFLIQYYNGEERAKGNILERFSAQQFPDLHSELNLSSLELGDSALYFCASSVGTVQETQYFGPGTRLLVL.